This T cell receptor (beta chain) was observed in a study of cytomegalovirus exposure and HLA in healthy donors. Amplification used 60 Vbeta primers and 13 Jbeta primers. Data came from immunoSEQ multiplex PCR; TCRdb stores just in-frame clones and leaves some out. The table includes 95,000 to 150,000 clones, approximately 79% detected once. Notes on the study in general: Analyzed later, most CMV-associated TCR beta chains appeared HLA-restricted.

The V gene's germline CDR1 is GTSNPN and CDR2 SVGIG (reference sequence). The CDR3 contains 15 residues. Trimming pared 0 bases from V and 1 base from J, leaving 12 bases between. About this clone itself: Its antigen remains unidentified.

V is TRBV30 and J is TRBJ2-5; a weak D match, TRBD2 (6 bases). The sequence was obtained from a man aged 25-45 years in good health and CMV-seronegative. Sequencing was done on a sample of PBMCs. The CDR3 here is CAWSVIAGLQETQYF. The CDR3 bases are TGTGCCTGGAGTGTAATCGCGGGACTCCAAGAGACCCAGTACTTC.